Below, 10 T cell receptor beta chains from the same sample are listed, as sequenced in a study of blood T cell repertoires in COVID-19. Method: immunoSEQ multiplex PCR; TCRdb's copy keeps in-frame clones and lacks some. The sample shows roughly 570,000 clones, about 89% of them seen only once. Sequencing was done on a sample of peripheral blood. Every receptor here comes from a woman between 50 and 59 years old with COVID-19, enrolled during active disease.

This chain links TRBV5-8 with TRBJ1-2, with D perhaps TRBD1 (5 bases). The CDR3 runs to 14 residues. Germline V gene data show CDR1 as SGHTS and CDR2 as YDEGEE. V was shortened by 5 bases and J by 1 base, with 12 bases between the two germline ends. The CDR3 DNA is TGTGCCAGCAGTTATGACAGAGATAACTATGGCTACACCTTC. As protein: CASSYDRDNYGYTF.

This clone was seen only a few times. CDR3 residues: CASSREGRGGGTDTQYF. The DNA for the CDR3 is TGTGCCAGCAGCCGTGAGGGGCGGGGGGGCGGCACAGATACGCAGTATTTT. The V call is TRBV5-4, the J call TRBJ2-3, with TRBD2 identical over 9 bases. V lost 4 bases, J lost 1 base, and 10 bases stayed unmatched. The CDR3 consists of 17 residues. Germline V CDR1 and CDR2: SGHNT, YYREEE (reference sequence).

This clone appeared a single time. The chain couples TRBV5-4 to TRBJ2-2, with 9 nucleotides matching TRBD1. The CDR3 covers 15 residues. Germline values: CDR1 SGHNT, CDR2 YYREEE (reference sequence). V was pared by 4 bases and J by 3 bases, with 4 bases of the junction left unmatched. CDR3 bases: TGTGCCAGCAGCCGGACAGGGGACGACACCGGGGAGCTGTTTTTT. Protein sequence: CASSRTGDDTGELFF.

The CDR3, as DNA: TGCGCCAGCAAATCAGTTAGCGGGGGGGATTACAATGAGCAGTTCTTC. It specifies CASKSVSGGDYNEQFF. The V gene is TRBV5-1, the J gene TRBJ2-1; 11 nucleotides agree with TRBD2. The germline V gene has CDR1 SGHRS and CDR2 YFSETQ. CDR3 length: 16 amino acids. Losses at the gene ends were 6 bases for V and 4 bases for J; bases not matched to a gene: 9.

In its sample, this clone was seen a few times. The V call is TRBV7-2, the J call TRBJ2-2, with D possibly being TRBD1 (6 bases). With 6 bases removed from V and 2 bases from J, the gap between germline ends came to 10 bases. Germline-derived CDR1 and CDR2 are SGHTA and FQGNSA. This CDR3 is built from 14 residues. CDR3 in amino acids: CASSLGANTGELFF. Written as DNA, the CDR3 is TGTGCCAGCAGTCTGGGGGCTAACACCGGGGAGCTGTTTTTT.

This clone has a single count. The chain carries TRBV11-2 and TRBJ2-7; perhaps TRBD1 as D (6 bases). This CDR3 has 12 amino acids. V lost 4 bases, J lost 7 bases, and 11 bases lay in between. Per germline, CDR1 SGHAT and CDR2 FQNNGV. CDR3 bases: TGTGCCAGCAGCTACACAGGGTTGGAGCAGTACTTC. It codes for CASSYTGLEQYF.

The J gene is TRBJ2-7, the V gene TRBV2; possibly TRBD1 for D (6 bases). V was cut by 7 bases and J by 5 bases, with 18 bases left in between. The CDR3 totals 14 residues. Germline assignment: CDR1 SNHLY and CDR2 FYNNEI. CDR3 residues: CASIRTVTNHEQYF. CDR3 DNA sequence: TGTGCCAGCATCCGGACAGTCACTAACCACGAGCAGTACTTC.

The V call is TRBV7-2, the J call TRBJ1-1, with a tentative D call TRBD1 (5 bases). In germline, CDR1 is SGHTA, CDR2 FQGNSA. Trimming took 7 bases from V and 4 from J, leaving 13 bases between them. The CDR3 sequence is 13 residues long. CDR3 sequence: CASKTRVSTEAFF. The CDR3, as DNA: TGTGCCAGCAAAACCAGGGTCTCCACTGAAGCTTTCTTT.

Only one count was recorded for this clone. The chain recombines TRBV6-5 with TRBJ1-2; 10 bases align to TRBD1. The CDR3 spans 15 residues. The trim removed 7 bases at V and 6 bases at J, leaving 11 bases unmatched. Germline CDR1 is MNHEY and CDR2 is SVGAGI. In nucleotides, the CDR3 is TGTGCCAGCACCCCAGCCCGGGACAGGGGAGATGGCTACACCTTC. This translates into CASTPARDRGDGYTF.

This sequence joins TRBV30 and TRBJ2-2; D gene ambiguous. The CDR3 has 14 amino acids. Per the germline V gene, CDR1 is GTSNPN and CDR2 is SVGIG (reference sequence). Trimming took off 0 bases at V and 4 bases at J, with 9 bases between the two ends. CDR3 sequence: CAWSVIRPTGELFF. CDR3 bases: TGTGCCTGGAGTGTGATCAGGCCCACCGGGGAGCTGTTTTTT. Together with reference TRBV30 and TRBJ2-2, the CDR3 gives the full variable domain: SQTIHQWPATLVQPVGSPLSLECTVEGTSNPNLYWYRQAAGRGLQLLFYSVGIGQISSEVPQNLSASRPQDRQFILSSKKLLLSDSGFYLCAWSVIRPTGELFFGEGSRLTVL.